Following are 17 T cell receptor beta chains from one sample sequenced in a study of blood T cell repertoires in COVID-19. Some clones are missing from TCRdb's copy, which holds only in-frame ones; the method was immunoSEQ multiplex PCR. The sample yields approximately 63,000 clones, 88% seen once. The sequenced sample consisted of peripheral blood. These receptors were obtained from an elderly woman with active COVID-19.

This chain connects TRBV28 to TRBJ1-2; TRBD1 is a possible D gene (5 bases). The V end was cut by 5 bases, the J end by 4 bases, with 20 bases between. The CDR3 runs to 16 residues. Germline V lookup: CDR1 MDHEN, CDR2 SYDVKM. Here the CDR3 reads CASSLSAGRILYGYTF. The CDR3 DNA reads TGTGCCAGCAGTCTTTCCGCGGGACGGATCCTCTATGGCTACACCTTC.

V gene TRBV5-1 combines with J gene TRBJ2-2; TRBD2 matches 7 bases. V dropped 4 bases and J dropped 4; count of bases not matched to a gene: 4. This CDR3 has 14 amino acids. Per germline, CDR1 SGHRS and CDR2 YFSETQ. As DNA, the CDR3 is TGCGCCAGCAGCCCTAGCGGTTCCACCGGGGAGCTGTTTTTT. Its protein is CASSPSGSTGELFF. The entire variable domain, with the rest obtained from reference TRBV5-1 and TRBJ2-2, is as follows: KAGVTQTPRYLIKTRGQQVTLSCSPISGHRSVSWYQQTPGQGLQFLFEYFSETQRNKGNFPGRFSGRQFSNSRSEMNVSTLELGDSALYLCASSPSGSTGELFFGEGSRLTVL.

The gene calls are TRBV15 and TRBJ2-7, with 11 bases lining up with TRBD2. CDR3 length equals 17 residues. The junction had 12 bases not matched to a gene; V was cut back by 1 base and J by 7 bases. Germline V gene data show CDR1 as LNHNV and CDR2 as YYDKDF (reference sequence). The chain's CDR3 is CATSRGPLAGGAGEQYF. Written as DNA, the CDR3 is TGTGCCACCAGCAGAGGCCCTCTAGCGGGGGGCGCGGGGGAGCAGTACTTC.

CDR3: CASSLWDRVSDNEQFF. The DNA of the CDR3 is TGTGCCAGCAGCCTTTGGGACAGGGTGTCTGACAATGAGCAGTTCTTC. The gene calls are TRBV3-1 (or the pseudogene TRBV3-2) and TRBJ2-1; 9 bases line up with TRBD1. Per germline, CDR1 LGHDT and CDR2 YNNKEL (reference sequence). V gave up 4 bases and J gave up 5 bases; unmatched junction bases: 9. The CDR3 has 16 amino acids.

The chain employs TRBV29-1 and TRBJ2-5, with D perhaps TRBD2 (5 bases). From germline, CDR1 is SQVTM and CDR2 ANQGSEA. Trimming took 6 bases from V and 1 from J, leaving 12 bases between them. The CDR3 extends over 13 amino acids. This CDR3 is CSVAPGVQETQYF. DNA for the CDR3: TGCAGCGTGGCTCCCGGGGTCCAAGAGACCCAGTACTTC.

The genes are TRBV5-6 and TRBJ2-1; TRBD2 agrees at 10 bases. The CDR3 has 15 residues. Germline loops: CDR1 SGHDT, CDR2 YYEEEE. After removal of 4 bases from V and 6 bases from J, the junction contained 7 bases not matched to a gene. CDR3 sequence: CASSRGLADPNEQFF. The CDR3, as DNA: TGTGCCAGCAGCAGAGGACTAGCGGATCCCAATGAGCAGTTCTTC.

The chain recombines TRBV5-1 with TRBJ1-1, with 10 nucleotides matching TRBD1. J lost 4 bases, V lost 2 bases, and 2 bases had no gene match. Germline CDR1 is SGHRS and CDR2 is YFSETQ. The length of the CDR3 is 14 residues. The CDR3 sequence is CASSFWTGGTEAFF. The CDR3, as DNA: TGCGCCAGCAGCTTCTGGACAGGGGGCACTGAAGCTTTCTTT.

This CDR3 is CASSAGGLAGTDTQYF. The CDR3 DNA is TGTGCCAGCAGCGCGGGGGGACTAGCGGGCACAGATACGCAGTATTTT. The V call is TRBV9, the J call TRBJ2-3, with 11 nucleotides matching TRBD2. The length of the CDR3 is 16 residues. The germline gives CDR1 SGDLS, CDR2 YYNGEE. J lost 1 base, V lost 3 bases, and 4 bases had no gene match.

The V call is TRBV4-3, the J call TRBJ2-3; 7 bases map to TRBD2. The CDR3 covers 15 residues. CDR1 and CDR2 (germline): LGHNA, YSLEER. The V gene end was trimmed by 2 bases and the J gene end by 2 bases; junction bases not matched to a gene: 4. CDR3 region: CASSQLGGFTDTQYF. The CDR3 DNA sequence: TGCGCCAGCAGCCAATTGGGGGGGTTCACAGATACGCAGTATTTT.

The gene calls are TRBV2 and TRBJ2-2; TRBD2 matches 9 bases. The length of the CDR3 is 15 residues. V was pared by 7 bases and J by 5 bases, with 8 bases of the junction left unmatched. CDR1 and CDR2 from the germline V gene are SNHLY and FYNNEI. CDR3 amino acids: CASKIAGASTGELFF. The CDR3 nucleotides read TGTGCCAGCAAAATAGCGGGGGCATCAACCGGGGAGCTGTTTTTT.

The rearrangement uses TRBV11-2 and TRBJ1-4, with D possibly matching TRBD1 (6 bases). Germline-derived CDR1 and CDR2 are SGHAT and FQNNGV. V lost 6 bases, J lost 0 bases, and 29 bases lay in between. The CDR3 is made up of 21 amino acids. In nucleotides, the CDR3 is TGTGCCAGCAGTTTTTCTCAGATGTGGCAGGGGCCCTCCGCAACTAATGAAAAACTGTTTTTT. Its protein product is CASSFSQMWQGPSATNEKLFF. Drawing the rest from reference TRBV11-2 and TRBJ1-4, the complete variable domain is EAGVAQSPRYKIIEKRQSVAFWCNPISGHATLYWYQQILGQGPKLLIQFQNNGVVDDSQLPKDRFSAERLKGVDSTLKIQPAKLEDSAVYLCASSFSQMWQGPSATNEKLFFGSGTQLSVL.

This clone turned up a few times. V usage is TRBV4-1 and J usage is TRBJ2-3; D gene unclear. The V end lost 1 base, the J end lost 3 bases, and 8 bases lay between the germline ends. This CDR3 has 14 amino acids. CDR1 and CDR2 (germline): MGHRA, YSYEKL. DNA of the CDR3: TGCGCCAGCAGCCAAGTGCTAGTAACAGATACGCAGTATTTT. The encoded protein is CASSQVLVTDTQYF.

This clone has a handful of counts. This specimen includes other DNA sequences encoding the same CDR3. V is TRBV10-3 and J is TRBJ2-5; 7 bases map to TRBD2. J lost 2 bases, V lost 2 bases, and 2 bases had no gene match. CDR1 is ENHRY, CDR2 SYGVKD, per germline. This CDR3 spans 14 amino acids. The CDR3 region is CAISEGGEQETQYF. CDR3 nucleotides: TGTGCCATCAGTGAGGGGGGGGAGCAAGAGACCCAGTACTTC.

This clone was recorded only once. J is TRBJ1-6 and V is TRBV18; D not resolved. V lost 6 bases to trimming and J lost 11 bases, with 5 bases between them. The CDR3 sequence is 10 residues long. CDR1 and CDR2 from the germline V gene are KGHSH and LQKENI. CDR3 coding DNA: TGTGCCAGCTCCCCTCCACCCCTCCACTTT. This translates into CASSPPPLHF.

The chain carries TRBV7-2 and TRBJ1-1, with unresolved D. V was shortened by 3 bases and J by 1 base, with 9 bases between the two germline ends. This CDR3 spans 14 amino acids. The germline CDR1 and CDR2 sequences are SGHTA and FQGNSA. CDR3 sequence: CASSLEYSNTEAFF. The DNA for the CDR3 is TGTGCCAGCAGCTTGGAGTATTCGAACACTGAAGCTTTCTTT.

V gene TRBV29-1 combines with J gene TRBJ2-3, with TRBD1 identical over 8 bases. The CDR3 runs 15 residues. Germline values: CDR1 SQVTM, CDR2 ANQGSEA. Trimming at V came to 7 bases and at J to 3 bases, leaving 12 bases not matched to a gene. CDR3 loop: CSGGQGAFGTDTQYF. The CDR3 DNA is TGCAGCGGGGGCCAGGGGGCCTTCGGGACAGATACGCAGTATTTT.

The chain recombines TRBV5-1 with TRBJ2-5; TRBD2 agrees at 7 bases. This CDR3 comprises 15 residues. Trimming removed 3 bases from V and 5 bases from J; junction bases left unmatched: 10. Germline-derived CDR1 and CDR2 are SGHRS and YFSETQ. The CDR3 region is CASSSGIAGRETQYF. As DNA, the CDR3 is TGCGCCAGCAGCTCCGGGATAGCCGGGAGGGAGACCCAGTACTTC. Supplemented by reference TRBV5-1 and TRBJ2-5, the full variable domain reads KAGVTQTPRYLIKTRGQQVTLSCSPISGHRSVSWYQQTPGQGLQFLFEYFSETQRNKGNFPGRFSGRQFSNSRSEMNVSTLELGDSALYLCASSSGIAGRETQYFGPGTRLLVL.